The 6 T cell receptor beta chains below all came from one sample that was sequenced in a study of blood T cell repertoires in COVID-19. TCRdb's copy holds only in-frame clones and misses some; the assay was immunoSEQ multiplex PCR. The data hold fewer than 45,000 clones, with roughly 90% observed a single time. The sample comprised peripheral blood. All receptors derive from a human donor in a cohort sampled during active COVID-19.

The chain links TRBV2 to TRBJ2-5; possible D gene TRBD2, 5 bases. In germline, CDR1 is SNHLY, CDR2 FYNNEI. V gave up 3 bases and J gave up 2 bases, with 10 bases separating them. This CDR3 has 14 residues. The CDR3 loop reads CASSETGIQETQYF. The DNA for the CDR3 is TGTGCCAGCAGTGAGACGGGGATTCAAGAGACCCAGTACTTC.

The chain combines TRBV3-1 (or the pseudogene TRBV3-2) with TRBJ1-1, with 9 bases identical to TRBD1. Looked up from germline, CDR1 is LGHDT and CDR2 is YNNKEL (reference sequence). The CDR3 sequence is 20 residues long. V lost 4 bases to trimming and J lost 1 base; unmatched junction nucleotides: 19. CDR3 bases: TGTGCCAGCAGCCTCGGACAGGGGCCCGGAGAAGGCGACCAGAACACTGAAGCTTTCTTT. This sequence encodes CASSLGQGPGEGDQNTEAFF.

V usage is TRBV19 and J usage is TRBJ2-2; 9 bases align to TRBD1. V lost 2 bases, J lost 6 bases, and 4 bases stayed unmatched. Germline loops: CDR1 LNHDA, CDR2 SQIVND (reference sequence). The CDR3 covers 15 residues. The DNA of the CDR3 is TGTGCCAGTAGTATAACAGGGGGCTCTTCCGGGGAGCTGTTTTTT. This sequence encodes CASSITGGSSGELFF.

The count of this clone is one. The chain has TRBV5-4 and TRBJ1-2; D gene unclear. Trimming left V 5 bases short and J 0 bases short, with 17 bases between. The CDR3 length is 16 residues. Germline V lookup: CDR1 SGHNT, CDR2 YYREEE (reference sequence). CDR3 in amino acids: CASRQRRGKANYGYTF. CDR3 bases: TGTGCCAGCAGACAAAGGCGGGGTAAAGCTAACTATGGCTACACCTTC.

The gene calls are TRBV4-2 and TRBJ1-1; perhaps TRBD1 as D (6 bases). V was pared by 4 bases and J by 0 bases, with 15 bases between. The germline V gene encodes CDR1 LGHNA and CDR2 YNFKEQ. The CDR3 spans 16 residues. This CDR3 reads CASSLSLDSLNTEAFF. CDR3 bases: TGTGCCAGCAGCCTAAGCTTGGACAGTTTGAACACTGAAGCTTTCTTT.

The chain employs TRBV9 and TRBJ2-3; D gene ambiguous. The CDR3 has 14 residues. Germline V gene sequence: CDR1 SGDLS, CDR2 YYNGEE. V was clipped by 0 bases and J by 1 base, with 6 bases between them. The CDR3 region is CASSVVGGTDTQYF. DNA for the CDR3: TGTGCCAGCAGCGTAGTTGGAGGCACAGATACGCAGTATTTT.